This T cell receptor (beta chain) is drawn from a study of blood T cell repertoires in COVID-19. In assigning cohorts, the study relied on participant-reported clinical history. Two negative PCRs, clearance, or symptom resolution had been documented for recovered Cohort 3 donors. V was clipped by 3 bases and J by 4 bases; unmatched bases: 5. CDR1 GTSNPN and CDR2 SVGIG come from the germline V gene (reference sequence). The CDR3 contains 13 residues. Method: immunoSEQ multiplex PCR; TCRdb's copy keeps in-frame clones and lacks some. The sample records about 440,000 clones, about 90% being singletons. This rearrangement joins TRBV30 to TRBJ1-2; TRBD1 agrees at 7 bases. The sequenced sample was PBMCs or T cells enriched from blood (not recorded which). The TCR was taken from a man aged 18 to 30 who had recovered from COVID-19. The CDR3 DNA reads as TGTGCCTGGAGCGCAGACAGGGCCTATGGCTACACCTTC. It encodes CAWSADRAYGYTF.